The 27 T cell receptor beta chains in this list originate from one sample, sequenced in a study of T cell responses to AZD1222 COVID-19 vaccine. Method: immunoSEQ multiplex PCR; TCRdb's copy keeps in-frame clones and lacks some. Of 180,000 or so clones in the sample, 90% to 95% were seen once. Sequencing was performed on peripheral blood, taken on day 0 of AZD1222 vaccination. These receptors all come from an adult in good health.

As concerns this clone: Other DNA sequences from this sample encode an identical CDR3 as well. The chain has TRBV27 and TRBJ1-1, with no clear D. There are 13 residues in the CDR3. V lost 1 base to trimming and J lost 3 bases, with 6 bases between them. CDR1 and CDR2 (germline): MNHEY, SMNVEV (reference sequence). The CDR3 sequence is CASSLYRDTEAFF. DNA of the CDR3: TGTGCCAGCAGTTTATATAGGGACACTGAAGCTTTCTTT.

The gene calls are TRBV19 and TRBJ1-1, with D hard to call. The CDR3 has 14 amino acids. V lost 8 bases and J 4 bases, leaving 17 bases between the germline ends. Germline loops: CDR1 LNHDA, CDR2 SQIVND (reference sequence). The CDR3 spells CASRKPFEGTEAFF. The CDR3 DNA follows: TGTGCCAGTCGCAAGCCTTTTGAGGGCACTGAAGCTTTCTTT. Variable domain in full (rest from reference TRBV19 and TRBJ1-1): DGGITQSPKYLFRKEGQNVTLSCEQNLNHDAMYWYRQDPGQGLRLIYYSQIVNDFQKGDIAEGYSVSREKKESFPLTVTSAQKNPTAFYLCASRKPFEGTEAFFGQGTRLTVV.

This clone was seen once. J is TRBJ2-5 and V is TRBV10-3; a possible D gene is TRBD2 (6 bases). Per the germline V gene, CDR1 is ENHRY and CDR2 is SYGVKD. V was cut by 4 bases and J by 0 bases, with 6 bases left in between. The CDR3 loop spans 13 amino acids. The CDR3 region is CAISGTNQETQYF. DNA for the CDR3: TGTGCCATCAGTGGGACTAACCAAGAGACCCAGTACTTC.

The CDR3 sequence is CAISESLGSYEQYF. DNA for the CDR3: TGTGCCATCAGTGAGTCCTTGGGTAGCTACGAGCAGTACTTC. V usage is TRBV10-3 and J usage is TRBJ2-7; no clear D gene. The CDR3 runs 14 residues. Deletions cut 0 bases from V and 3 bases from J, with 9 bases between. CDR1 and CDR2 (germline): ENHRY, SYGVKD.

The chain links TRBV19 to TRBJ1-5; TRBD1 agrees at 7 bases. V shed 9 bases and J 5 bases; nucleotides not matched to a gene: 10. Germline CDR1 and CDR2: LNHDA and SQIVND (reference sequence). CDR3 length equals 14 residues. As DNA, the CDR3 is TGTGCCAGCAGCGACAGGGTGGGGTATCAGCCCCAGCATTTT. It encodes CASSDRVGYQPQHF.

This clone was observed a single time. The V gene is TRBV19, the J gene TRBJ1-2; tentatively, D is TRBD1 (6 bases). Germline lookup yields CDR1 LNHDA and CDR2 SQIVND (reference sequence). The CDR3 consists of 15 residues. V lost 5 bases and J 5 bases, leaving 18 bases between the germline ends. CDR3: CASSSLQGGVYGYTF. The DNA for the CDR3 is TGTGCCAGTAGTTCGTTACAGGGAGGCGTATATGGCTACACCTTC.

CDR3 protein: CASSPLGAGLGNEQFF. The CDR3 coding sequence is TGTGCCAGCAGTCCCCTAGGAGCGGGATTGGGCAATGAGCAGTTCTTC. This chain joins TRBV28 and TRBJ2-1; the match to TRBD2 covers 7 bases. V lost 5 bases, J lost 6 bases, and 13 bases stayed unmatched. In germline, CDR1 is MDHEN, CDR2 SYDVKM. The CDR3 is 16 amino acids.

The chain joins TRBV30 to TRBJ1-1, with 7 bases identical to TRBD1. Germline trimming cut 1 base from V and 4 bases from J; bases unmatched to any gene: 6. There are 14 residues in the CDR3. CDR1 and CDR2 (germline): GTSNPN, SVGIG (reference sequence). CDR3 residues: CAWSEGSGGTEAFF. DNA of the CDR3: TGTGCCTGGAGTGAGGGGTCAGGGGGCACTGAAGCTTTCTTT.

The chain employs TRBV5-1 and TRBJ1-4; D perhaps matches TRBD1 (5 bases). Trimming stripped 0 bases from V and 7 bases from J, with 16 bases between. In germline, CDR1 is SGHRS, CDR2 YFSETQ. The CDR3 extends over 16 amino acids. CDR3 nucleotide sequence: TGCGCCAGCAGCTTGGAATCCGGGGTGAGGGGTGAAAAACTGTTTTTT. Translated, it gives CASSLESGVRGEKLFF.

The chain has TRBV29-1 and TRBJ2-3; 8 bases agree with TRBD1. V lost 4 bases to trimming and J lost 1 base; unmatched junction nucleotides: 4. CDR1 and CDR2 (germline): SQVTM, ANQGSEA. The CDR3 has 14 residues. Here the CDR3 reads CSVGVQGGTDTQYF. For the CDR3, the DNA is TGCAGCGTTGGGGTACAGGGGGGCACAGATACGCAGTATTTT.

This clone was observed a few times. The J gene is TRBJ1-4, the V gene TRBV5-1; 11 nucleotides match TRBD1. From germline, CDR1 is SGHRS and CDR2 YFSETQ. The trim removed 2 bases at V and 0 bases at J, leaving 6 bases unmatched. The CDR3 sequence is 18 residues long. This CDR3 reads CASSFGDRGAATNEKLFF. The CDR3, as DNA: TGCGCCAGCAGCTTCGGGGACAGGGGGGCGGCAACTAATGAAAAACTGTTTTTT.

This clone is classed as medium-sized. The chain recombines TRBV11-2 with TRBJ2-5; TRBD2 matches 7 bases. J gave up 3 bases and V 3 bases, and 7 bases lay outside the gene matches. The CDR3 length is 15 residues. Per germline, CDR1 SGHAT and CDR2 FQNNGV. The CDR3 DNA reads TGTGCCAGCAGCTTTTGGGGGGGACCAAAAGAGACCCAGTACTTC. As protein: CASSFWGGPKETQYF.

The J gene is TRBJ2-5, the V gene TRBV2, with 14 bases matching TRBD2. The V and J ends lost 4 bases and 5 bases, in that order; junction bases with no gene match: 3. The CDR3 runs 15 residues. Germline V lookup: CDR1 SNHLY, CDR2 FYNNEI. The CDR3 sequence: CASSGLAGGPETQYF. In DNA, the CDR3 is TGTGCCAGCAGTGGACTAGCGGGAGGGCCGGAGACCCAGTACTTC.

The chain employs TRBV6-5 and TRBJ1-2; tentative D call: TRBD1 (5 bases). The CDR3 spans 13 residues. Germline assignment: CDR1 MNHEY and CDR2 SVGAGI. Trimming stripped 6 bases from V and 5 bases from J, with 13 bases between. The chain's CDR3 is CASSQGPFYGYTF. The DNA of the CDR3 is TGTGCCAGCAGCCAGGGACCGTTTTATGGCTACACCTTC.

CDR3 coding DNA: TGTGCCAGTGGCTGGGCCCCGGCTAACTCTGGAAACACCATATATTTT. This gives the protein CASGWAPANSGNTIYF. The rearrangement joins TRBV2 to TRBJ1-3; D uncertain. The CDR3 is 16 amino acids. CDR1 SNHLY and CDR2 FYNNEI come from the germline V gene. V lost 9 bases and J lost 0, with 18 bases in between.

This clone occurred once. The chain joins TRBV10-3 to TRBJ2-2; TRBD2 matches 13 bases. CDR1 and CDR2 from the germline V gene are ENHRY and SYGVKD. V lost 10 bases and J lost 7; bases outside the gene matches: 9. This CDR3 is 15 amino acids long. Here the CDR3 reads CASGGLAGVGGELFF. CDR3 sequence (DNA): TGTGCCAGCGGAGGACTAGCGGGAGTAGGCGGGGAGCTGTTTTTT.

The CDR3 DNA sequence: TGCGCCAGCAGTGAGGCGGGGGGAGGGAATGAGCAGTTCTTC. This encodes CASSEAGGGNEQFF. This chain joins TRBV10-2 and TRBJ2-1; 8 nucleotides align to TRBD2. Germline-derived CDR1 and CDR2 are WSHSY and SAAADI. The CDR3 is 14 amino acids. Germline trimming cut 2 bases from V and 7 bases from J; bases unmatched to any gene: 4.

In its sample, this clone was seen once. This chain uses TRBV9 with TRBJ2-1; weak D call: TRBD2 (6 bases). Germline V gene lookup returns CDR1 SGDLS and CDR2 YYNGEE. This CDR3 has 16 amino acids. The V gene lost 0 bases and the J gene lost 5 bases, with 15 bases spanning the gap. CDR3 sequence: CASSVDPRGYDNEQFF. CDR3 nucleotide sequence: TGTGCCAGCAGCGTAGACCCCCGGGGGTACGACAATGAGCAGTTCTTC.

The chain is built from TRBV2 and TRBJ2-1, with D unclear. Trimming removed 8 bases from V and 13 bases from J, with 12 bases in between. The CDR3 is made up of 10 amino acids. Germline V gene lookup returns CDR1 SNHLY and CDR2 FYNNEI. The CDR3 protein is CASLYEGQFF. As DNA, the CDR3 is TGTGCCAGCCTCTACGAAGGTCAGTTCTTC. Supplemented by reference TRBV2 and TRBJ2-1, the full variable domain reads EPEVTQTPSHQVTQMGQEVILRCVPISNHLYFYWYRQILGQKVEFLVSFYNNEISEKSEIFDDQFSVERPDGSNFTLKIRSTKLEDSAMYFCASLYEGQFFGPGTRLTVL.

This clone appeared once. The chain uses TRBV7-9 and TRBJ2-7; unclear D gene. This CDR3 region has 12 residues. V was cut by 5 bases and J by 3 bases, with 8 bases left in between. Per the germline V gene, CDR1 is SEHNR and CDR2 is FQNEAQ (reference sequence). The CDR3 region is CASSGTVYEQYF. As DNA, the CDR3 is TGTGCCAGCAGCGGAACAGTCTACGAGCAGTACTTC.

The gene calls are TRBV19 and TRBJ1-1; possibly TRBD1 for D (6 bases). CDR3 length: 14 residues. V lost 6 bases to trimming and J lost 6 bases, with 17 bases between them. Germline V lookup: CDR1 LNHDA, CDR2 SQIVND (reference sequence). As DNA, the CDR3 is TGTGCCAGTAGCCCTGCGGGGGGGCAGGCTGAAGCTTTCTTT. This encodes CASSPAGGQAEAFF.

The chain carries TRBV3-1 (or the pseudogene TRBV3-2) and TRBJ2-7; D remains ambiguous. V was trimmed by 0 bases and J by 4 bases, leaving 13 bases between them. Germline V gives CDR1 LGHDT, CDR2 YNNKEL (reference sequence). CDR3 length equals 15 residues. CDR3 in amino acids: CASSQEATRQYEQYF. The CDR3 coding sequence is TGTGCCAGCAGCCAAGAAGCCACCAGACAATACGAGCAGTACTTC.

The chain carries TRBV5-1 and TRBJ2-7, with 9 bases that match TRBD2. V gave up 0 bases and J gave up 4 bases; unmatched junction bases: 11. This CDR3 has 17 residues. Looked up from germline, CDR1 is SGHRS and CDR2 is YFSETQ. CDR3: CASSLEISSGIFYEQYF. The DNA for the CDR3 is TGCGCCAGCAGCTTGGAAATTTCTAGCGGGATTTTTTACGAGCAGTACTTC. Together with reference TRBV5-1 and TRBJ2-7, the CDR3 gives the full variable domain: KAGVTQTPRYLIKTRGQQVTLSCSPISGHRSVSWYQQTPGQGLQFLFEYFSETQRNKGNFPGRFSGRQFSNSRSEMNVSTLELGDSALYLCASSLEISSGIFYEQYFGPGTRLTVT.

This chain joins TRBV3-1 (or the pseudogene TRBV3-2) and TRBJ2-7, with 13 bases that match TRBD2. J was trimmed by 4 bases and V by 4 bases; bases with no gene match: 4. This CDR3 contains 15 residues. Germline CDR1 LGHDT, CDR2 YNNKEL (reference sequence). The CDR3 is CASSPWTSGSYEQYF. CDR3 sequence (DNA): TGTGCCAGCAGCCCGTGGACTAGCGGGAGTTACGAGCAGTACTTC.

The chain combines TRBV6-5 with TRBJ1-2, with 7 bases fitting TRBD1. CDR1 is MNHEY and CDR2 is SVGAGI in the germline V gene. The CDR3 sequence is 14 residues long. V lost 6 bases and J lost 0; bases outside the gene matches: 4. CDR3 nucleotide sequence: TGTGCCAGCAGCGACAGGGCACCTAACTATGGCTACACCTTC. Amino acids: CASSDRAPNYGYTF.

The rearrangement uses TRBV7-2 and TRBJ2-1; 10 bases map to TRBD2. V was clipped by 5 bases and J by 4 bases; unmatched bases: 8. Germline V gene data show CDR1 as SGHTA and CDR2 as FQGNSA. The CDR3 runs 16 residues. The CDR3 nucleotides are TGTGCCAGCAGCAATAGACTAGCGGGTGCTTACAATGAGCAGTTCTTC. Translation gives CASSNRLAGAYNEQFF.

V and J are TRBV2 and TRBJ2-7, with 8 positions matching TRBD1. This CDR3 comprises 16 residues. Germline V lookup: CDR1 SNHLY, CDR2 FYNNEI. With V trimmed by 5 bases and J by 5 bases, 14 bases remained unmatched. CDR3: CASSIQGASISDEQYF. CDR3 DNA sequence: TGTGCCAGCAGTATTCAGGGGGCGTCGATTTCGGACGAGCAGTACTTC.